This section outlines one T cell receptor (beta chain) sequence together with its context. The antigen is unknown. Germline is not matched at one junction end, which may reflect a read error. This record comes from a study of CD8 T cells in ankylosing spondylitis. Scientists made TCR beta libraries using quantitative 5'-RACE with molecular barcodes. One entry per CDR3 protein results from TCRdb running MiXCR on the 5' RACE reads. The sample yields 80,000 to 100,000 distinct CDR3 sequences, about 7.7% seen once. General study results and limits: Ankylosing spondylitis blood appeared to be characterized by a TCR beta motif of 7 to 9 highly homologous variants. Clones tied to disease were said to be significantly enriched in matched ankylosing spondylitis synovial fluid.

Source material: blood, either unsorted or a sorted T cell fraction (not recorded which). This TCR was sampled from a male donor with ankylosing spondylitis or in good health (not recorded which).

CDR3 bases: TGTGCCATCAGCTCCGGGCTCCGCTCCTACGAGCAGTACTTC. This translates into CAISSGLRSYEQYF. The chain employs TRBV7-8 and TRBJ2-7, with D uncertain. The germline V gene has CDR1 SGHVS and CDR2 FQNEAQ. The length of the CDR3 is 14 residues.